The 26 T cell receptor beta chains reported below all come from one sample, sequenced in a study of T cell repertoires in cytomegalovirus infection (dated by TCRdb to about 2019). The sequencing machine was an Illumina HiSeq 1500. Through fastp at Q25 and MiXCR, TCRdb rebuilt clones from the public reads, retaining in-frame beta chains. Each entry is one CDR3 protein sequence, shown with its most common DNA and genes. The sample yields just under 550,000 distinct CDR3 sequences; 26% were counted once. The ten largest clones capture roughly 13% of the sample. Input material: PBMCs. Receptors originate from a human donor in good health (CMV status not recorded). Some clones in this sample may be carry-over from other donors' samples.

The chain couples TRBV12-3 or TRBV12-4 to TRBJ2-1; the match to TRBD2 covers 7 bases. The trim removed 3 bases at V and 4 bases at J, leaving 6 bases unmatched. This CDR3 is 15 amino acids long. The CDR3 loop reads CASSFAVGGYNEQFF. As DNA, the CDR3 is TGTGCCAGCAGTTTCGCCGTCGGGGGGTACAATGAGCAGTTCTTC.

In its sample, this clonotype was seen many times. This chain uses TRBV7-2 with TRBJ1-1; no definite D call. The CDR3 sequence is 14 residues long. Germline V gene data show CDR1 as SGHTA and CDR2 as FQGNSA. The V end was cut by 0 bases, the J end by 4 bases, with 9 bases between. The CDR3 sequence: CASSLAKLGTEAFF. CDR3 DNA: TGTGCCAGCAGCTTAGCCAAACTGGGCACTGAAGCTTTCTTT.

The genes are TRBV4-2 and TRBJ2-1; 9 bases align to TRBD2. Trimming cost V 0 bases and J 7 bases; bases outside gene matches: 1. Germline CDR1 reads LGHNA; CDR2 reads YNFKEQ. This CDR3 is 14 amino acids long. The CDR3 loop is CASSQELAGNEQFF. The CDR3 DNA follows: TGTGCCAGCAGCCAAGAACTAGCGGGTAATGAGCAGTTCTTC.

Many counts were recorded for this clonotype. The CDR3 region has the DNA TGTGCCAGCTGGATGGGGAGAATTAGGAATTCACCCCTCCACTTT. Protein product: CASWMGRIRNSPLHF. The chain has TRBV28 and TRBJ1-6; D is unresolved. Germline lookup yields CDR1 MDHEN and CDR2 SYDVKM. This CDR3 contains 15 residues. Between the trimmed V and J ends, which lost 8 bases and 7 bases, there was a span of 18 bases.

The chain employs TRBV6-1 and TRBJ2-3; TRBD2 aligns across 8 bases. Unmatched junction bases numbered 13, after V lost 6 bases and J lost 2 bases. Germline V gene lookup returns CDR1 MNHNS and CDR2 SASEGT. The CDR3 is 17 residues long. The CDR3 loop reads CASRRDGVAGLTDTQYF. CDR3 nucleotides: TGTGCCAGCAGACGGGACGGGGTAGCGGGACTCACAGATACGCAGTATTTT.

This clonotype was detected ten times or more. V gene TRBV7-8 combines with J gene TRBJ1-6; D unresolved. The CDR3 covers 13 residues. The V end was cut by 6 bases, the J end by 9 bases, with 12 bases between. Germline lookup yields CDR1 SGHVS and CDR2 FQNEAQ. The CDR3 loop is CASREMVGSPLHF. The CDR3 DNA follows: TGTGCCAGCAGAGAAATGGTGGGTTCACCCCTCCACTTT.

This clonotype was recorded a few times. CDR3 in DNA: TGTGCCAGCAGTTTAGGGCTAACGGGTCTCTACAATGAGCAGTTCTTC. Translated: CASSLGLTGLYNEQFF. J is TRBJ2-1 and V is TRBV12-3 or TRBV12-4, with D uncertain. This CDR3 region has 16 residues. V was cut by 1 base and J by 3 bases, with 13 bases left in between.

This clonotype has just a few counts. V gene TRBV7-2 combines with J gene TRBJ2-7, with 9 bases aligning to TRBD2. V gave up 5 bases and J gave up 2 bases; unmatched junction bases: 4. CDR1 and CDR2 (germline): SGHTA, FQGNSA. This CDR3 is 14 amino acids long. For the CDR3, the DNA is TGTGCCAGCAGCGCGACTAGCGGAACCTACGAGCAGTACTTC. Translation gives CASSATSGTYEQYF.

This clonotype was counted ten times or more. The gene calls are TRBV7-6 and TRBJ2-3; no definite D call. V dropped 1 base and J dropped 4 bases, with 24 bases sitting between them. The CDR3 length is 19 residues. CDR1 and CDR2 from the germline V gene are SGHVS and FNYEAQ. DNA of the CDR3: TGTGCCAGCAGCTTAGACGCCTACAGAACGTCCCCCGGATCAGATACGCAGTATTTT. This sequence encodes CASSLDAYRTSPGSDTQYF.

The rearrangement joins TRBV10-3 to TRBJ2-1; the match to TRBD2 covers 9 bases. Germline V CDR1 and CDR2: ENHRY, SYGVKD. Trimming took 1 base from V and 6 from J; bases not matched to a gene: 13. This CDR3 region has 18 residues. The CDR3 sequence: CAISEFGSGTSTPNEQFF. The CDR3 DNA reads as TGTGCCATCAGTGAGTTTGGTTCTGGGACTAGCACTCCCAATGAGCAGTTCTTC.

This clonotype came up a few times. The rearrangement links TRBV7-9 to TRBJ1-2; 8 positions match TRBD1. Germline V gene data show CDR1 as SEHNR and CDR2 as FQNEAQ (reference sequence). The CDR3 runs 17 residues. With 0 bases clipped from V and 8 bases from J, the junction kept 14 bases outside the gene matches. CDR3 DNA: TGTGCCAGCAGCTTAGCGCACCCCACAGGACAGGGTGGCGGCTACACCTTC. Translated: CASSLAHPTGQGGGYTF.

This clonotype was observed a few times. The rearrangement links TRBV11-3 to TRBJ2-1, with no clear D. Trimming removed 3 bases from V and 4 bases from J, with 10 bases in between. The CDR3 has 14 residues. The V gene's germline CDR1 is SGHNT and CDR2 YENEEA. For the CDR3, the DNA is TGTGCCAGCAGCTTGACTTGGTCTTACAATGAGCAGTTCTTC. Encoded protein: CASSLTWSYNEQFF.

The CDR3 DNA reads as TGTGCCAGCACCTACGAGCAGTACGTC. Its protein is CASTYEQYV. The chain uses TRBV6-8 and TRBJ2-7; D gene unclear. Germline CDR1 reads MNHGY; CDR2 reads SAAAGT. V lost 7 bases, J lost 2 bases, and 0 bases lay in between. CDR3 length: 9 amino acids.

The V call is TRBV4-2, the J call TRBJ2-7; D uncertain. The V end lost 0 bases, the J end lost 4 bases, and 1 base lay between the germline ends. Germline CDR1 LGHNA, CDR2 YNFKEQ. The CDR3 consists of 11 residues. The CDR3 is CASSQEYEQYF. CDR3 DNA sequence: TGTGCCAGCAGCCAAGAGTACGAGCAGTACTTC.

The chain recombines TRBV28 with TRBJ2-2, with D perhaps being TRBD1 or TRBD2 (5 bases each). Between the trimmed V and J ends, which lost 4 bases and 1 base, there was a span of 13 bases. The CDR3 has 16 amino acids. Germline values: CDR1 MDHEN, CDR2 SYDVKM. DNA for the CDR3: TGTGCCAGCAGTTGGGCCGGGGCCGTGAACACCGGGGAGCTGTTTTTT. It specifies CASSWAGAVNTGELFF.

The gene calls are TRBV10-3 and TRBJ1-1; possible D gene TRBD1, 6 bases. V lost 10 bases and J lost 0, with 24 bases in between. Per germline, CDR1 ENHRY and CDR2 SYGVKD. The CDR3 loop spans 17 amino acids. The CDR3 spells CATRLQGLGGLNTEAFF. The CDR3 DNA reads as TGTGCCACCCGACTTCAGGGTCTGGGGGGCCTGAACACTGAAGCTTTCTTT.

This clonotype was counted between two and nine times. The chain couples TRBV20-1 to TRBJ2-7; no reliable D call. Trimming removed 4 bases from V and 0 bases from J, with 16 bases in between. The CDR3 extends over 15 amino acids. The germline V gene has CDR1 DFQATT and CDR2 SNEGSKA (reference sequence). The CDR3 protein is CSAMDGPSSSYEQYF. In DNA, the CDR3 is TGCAGTGCTATGGATGGGCCGTCATCCTCCTACGAGCAGTACTTC.

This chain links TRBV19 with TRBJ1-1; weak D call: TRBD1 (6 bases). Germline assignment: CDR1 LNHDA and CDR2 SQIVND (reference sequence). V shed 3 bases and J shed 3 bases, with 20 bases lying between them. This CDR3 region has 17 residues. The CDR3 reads CASSMSSQGFRHTEAFF. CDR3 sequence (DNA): TGTGCCAGTAGTATGTCTTCACAGGGCTTTCGGCACACTGAAGCTTTCTTT.

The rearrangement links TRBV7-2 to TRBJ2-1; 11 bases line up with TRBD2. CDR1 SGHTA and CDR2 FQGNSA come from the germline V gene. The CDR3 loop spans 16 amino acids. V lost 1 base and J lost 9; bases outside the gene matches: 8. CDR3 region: CASSLGGSGRAGEQFF. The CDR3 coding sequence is TGTGCCAGCAGCTTAGGTGGTAGCGGGAGGGCCGGTGAGCAGTTCTTC.

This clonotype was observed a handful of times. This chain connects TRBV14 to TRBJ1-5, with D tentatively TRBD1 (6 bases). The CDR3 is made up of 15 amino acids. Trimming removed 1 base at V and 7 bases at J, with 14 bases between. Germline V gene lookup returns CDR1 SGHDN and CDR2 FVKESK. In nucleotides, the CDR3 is TGTGCCAGCAGCCAAGGCGAAGGGGGGGGGCAGCCCCAGCATTTT. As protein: CASSQGEGGGQPQHF.

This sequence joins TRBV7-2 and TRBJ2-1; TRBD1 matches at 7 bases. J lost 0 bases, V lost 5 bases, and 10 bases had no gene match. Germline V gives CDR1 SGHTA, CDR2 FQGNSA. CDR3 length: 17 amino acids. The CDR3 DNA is TGTGCCAGCAGCACCTGGACAGGTTCTAGCTCCTACAATGAGCAGTTCTTC. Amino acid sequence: CASSTWTGSSSYNEQFF.

The CDR3 region is CASRRARGTVNTGELFF. The CDR3 DNA reads as TGTGCCAGTAGGAGAGCCCGTGGGACAGTCAACACCGGGGAGCTGTTTTTT. The rearrangement uses TRBV19 and TRBJ2-2; 7 nucleotides align to TRBD1. The CDR3 is 17 residues long. The V and J ends lost 6 bases and 2 bases, in that order; junction bases with no gene match: 12. Germline V lookup: CDR1 LNHDA, CDR2 SQIVND (reference sequence).

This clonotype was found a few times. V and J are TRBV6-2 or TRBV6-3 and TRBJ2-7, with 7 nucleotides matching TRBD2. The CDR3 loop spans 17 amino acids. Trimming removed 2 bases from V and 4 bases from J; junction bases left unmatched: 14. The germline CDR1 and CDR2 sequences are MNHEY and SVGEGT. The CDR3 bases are TGTGCCAGCAGTTACGCGGCTAGCGGAGACCACAAGTACGAGCAGTACGTC. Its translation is CASSYAASGDHKYEQYV.

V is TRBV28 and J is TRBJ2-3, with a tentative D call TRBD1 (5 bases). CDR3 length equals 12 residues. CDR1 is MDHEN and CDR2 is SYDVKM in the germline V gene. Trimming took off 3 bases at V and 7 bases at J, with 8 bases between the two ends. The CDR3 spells CASSFAGNTQYF. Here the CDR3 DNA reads TGTGCCAGCAGTTTTGCAGGGAATACGCAGTATTTT.

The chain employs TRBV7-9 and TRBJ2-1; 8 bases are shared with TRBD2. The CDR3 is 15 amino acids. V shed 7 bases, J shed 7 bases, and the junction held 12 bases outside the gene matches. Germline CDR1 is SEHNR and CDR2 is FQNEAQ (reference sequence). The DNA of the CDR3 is TGTGCCAGCACAAAAGGGGTACCGGGAGGGAATGAGCAGTTCTTC. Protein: CASTKGVPGGNEQFF.

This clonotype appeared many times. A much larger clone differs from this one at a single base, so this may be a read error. CDR3 nucleotides: TGTGCCAGCAGCCAGGACAGGGACACTGAAGCTTTCTTT. Protein: CASSQDRDTEAFF. This chain joins TRBV7-3 and TRBJ1-1; 8 nucleotides line up with TRBD1. The V gene's germline CDR1 is SGHTA and CDR2 FQGTGA. This CDR3 has 13 amino acids. With V trimmed by 5 bases and J by 3 bases, 2 bases remained unmatched.